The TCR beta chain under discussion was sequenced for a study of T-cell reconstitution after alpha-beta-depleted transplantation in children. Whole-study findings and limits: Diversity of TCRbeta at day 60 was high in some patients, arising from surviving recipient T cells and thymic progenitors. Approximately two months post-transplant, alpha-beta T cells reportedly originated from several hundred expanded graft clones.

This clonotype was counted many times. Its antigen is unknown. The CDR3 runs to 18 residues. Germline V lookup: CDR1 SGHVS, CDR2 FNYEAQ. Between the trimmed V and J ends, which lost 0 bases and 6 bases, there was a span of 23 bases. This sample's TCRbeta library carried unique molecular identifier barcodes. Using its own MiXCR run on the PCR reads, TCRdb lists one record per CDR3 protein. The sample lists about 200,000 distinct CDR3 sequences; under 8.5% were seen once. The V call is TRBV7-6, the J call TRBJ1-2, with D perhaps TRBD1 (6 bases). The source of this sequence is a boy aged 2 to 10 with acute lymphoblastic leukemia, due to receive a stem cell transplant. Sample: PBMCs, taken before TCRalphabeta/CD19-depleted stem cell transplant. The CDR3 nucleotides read TGTGCCAGCAGCTTAGCGATGGGGGCCGGGTGGGCTTATGATGGCTACACCTTC. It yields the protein CASSLAMGAGWAYDGYTF.